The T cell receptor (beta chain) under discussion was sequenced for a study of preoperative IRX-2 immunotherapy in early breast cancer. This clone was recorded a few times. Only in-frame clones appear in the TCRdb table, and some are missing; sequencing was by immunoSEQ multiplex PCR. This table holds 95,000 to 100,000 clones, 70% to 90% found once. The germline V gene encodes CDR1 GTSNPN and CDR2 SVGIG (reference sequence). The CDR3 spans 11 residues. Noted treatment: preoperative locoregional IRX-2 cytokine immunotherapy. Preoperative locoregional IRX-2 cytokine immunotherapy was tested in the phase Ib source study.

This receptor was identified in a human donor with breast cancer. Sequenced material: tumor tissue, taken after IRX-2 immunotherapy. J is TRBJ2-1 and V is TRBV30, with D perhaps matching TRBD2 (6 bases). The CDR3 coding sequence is TGTGCTGGAGGGGCGTACAATGAGCAGTTCTTC. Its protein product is CAGGAYNEQFF.